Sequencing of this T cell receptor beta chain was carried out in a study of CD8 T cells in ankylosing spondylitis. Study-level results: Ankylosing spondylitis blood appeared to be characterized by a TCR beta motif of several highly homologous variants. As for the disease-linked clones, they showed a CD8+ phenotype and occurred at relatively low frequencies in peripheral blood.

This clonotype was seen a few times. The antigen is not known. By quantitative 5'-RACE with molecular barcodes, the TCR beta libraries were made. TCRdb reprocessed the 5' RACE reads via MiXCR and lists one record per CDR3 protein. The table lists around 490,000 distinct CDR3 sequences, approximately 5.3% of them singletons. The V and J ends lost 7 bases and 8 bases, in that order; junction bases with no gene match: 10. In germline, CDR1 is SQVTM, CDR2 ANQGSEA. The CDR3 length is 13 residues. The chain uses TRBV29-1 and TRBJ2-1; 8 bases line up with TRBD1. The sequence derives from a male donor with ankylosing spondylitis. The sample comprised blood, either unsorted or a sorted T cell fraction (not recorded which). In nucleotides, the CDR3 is TGCAGCGCCAGAACGGACAGGGTTTATGAGCAGTTCTTC. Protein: CSARTDRVYEQFF.